The next 9 T cell receptor beta chains were all read from a single sample in a study of response to subunit inactivated influenza vaccine. TCRdb independently ran MiXCR on the RT-PCR reads; one entry per CDR3 protein. The table has more than 500,000 distinct CDR3 sequences, about 11% seen once. These same records also appear under a second study, on T cells expressing NK-cell markers. That paper notes: Beta-chain TCR cDNA was generated via 5'RACE template switching with UMIs.

The source material was PBMCs from blood, sampled on the day of vaccination. These receptors came from a man between 45 and 60 years old who received an inactivated influenza vaccine.

The chain has TRBV20-1 and TRBJ2-2; 7 bases fit TRBD1. V dropped 6 bases and J dropped 4; count of bases not matched to a gene: 8. Germline values: CDR1 DFQATT, CDR2 SNEGSKA (reference sequence). The CDR3 is 14 amino acids. CDR3 in amino acids: CSAHRGAGTGELFF. CDR3 nucleotides: TGCAGTGCCCACAGGGGCGCGGGCACCGGGGAGCTGTTTTTT.

This chain joins TRBV5-1 and TRBJ2-3, with D possibly TRBD2 on 5 matching bases. Germline CDR1 and CDR2: SGHRS and YFSETQ. This CDR3 has 17 residues. V dropped 0 bases and J dropped 1 base, with 15 bases sitting between them. The CDR3, as DNA: TGCGCCAGCAGCTTGGCCAGGTGGGAGCGCGGCACAGATACGCAGTATTTT. Protein sequence: CASSLARWERGTDTQYF.

The genes are TRBV4-3 and TRBJ2-7; no clear D gene. The CDR3 has 14 amino acids. Per the germline V gene, CDR1 is LGHNA and CDR2 is YSLEER. The V end lost 2 bases, the J end lost 1 base, and 9 bases lay between the germline ends. CDR3 nucleotides: TGCGCCAGCAGCCAACGGACGGCTTCCTACGAGCAGTACTTC. Residues: CASSQRTASYEQYF.

The chain recombines TRBV7-9 with TRBJ2-5; TRBD2 matches 10 bases. The germline gives CDR1 SEHNR, CDR2 FQNEAQ (reference sequence). V was pared by 5 bases and J by 3 bases, with 9 bases of the junction left unmatched. The CDR3 has 16 residues. The CDR3 DNA reads as TGTGCCAGCAGCCCCCGTTTGGGACTAGCGAAAGAGACCCAGTACTTC. Translation: CASSPRLGLAKETQYF. The full variable domain, rest sourced from reference TRBV7-9 and TRBJ2-5, is DTGVSQNPRHKITKRGQNVTFRCDPISEHNRLYWYRQTLGQGPEFLTYFQNEAQLEKSRLLSDRFSAERPKGSFSTLEIQRTEQGDSAMYLCASSPRLGLAKETQYFGPGTRLLVL.

This clonotype was seen many times. The CDR3 DNA sequence: TGTGCCAGCAGTTTGCAGGGGGCTAATTCACCCCTCCACTTT. Amino acids: CASSLQGANSPLHF. The chain has TRBV12-3 or TRBV12-4 and TRBJ1-6, with 8 bases identical to TRBD1. V dropped 3 bases and J dropped 6; count of bases not matched to a gene: 1. This CDR3 comprises 14 residues.

This chain joins TRBV10-3 and TRBJ2-1, with 9 bases that match TRBD1. The CDR3 totals 14 residues. J was trimmed by 8 bases and V by 6 bases; bases with no gene match: 8. Germline values: CDR1 ENHRY, CDR2 SYGVKD. The DNA of the CDR3 is TGTGCCATCAGAGCGGGACAGGGAAACCATGAGCAGTTCTTC. Its translation is CAIRAGQGNHEQFF.

The V and J genes are TRBV7-9 and TRBJ1-2; the D is unclear. This CDR3 is 13 amino acids long. Germline-derived CDR1 and CDR2 are SEHNR and FQNEAQ (reference sequence). Deletions cut 4 bases from V and 7 bases from J, with 13 bases between. CDR3 sequence reads: CASSSGTNRGYTF. The CDR3, as DNA: TGTGCCAGCAGCTCTGGTACAAATCGTGGCTACACCTTC.

Only a few counts were recorded for this clonotype. This chain connects TRBV9 to TRBJ2-1; no reliable D call. CDR3 size: 10 residues. Germline loops: CDR1 SGDLS, CDR2 YYNGEE. V was pared by 7 bases and J by 9 bases, with 8 bases between. In DNA, the CDR3 is TGTGCCAGCGGCGACGGTGAGCAGTTCTTC. It encodes CASGDGEQFF.

The chain couples TRBV27 to TRBJ1-4; D gene ambiguous. V shed 6 bases and J shed 7 bases, with 18 bases lying between them. The germline CDR1 and CDR2 sequences are MNHEY and SMNVEV (reference sequence). This CDR3 has 15 residues. The CDR3 loop reads CASSSADRKAEKLFF. The CDR3 coding sequence is TGTGCCAGCAGCTCCGCAGATCGAAAGGCTGAAAAACTGTTTTTT.